This T cell receptor (beta chain) was identified during a study of blood T cell repertoires in COVID-19. Produced via immunoSEQ multiplex PCR; TCRdb's table is partial and in-frame only. The table records about 170,000 clones, 70% to 80% of them present only once. Living in about two dozen US areas, the participants were between roughly 18 and 89 years of age. This CDR3 is 16 amino acids long. Germline loops: CDR1 SQVTM, CDR2 ANQGSEA. The ends were cut back, 6 bases at V and 0 bases at J, with 18 bases in the middle. The chain couples TRBV29-1 to TRBJ2-1; D is perhaps TRBD2 (6 bases). The source is a woman between 70 and 85 years old in a cohort exposed to, infected with or recovered from COVID-19 (not recorded which). The sample comprised PBMCs or T cells enriched from blood (not recorded which). The CDR3: CSVGGSGGTSYNEQFF. Here the CDR3 DNA reads TGCAGCGTGGGGGGTAGTGGCGGAACCTCCTACAATGAGCAGTTCTTC.